These 2 T cell receptor beta chains were all obtained from the same sample, sequenced in a study of T cell responses to AZD1222 COVID-19 vaccine. Profiled with immunoSEQ multiplex PCR; TCRdb holds only in-frame clones, not every one. The sample carries 100,000 to 150,000 clones, around 86% recorded once. The sequencing used peripheral blood, collected on day 0 of AZD1222 vaccination. All receptors come from an adult in good health.

V and J are TRBV6-1 and TRBJ2-5; D gene uncertain. The CDR3 runs to 14 residues. The germline CDR1 and CDR2 sequences are MNHNS and SASEGT. The V gene lost 1 base and the J gene lost 5 bases, with 11 bases spanning the gap. The CDR3 loop reads CASSEGFSRETQYF. CDR3 sequence (DNA): TGTGCCAGCAGTGAAGGGTTTAGCCGGGAGACCCAGTACTTC.

This clone turned up a few times. The genes are TRBV7-2 and TRBJ2-7; no reliable D call. Germline CDR1 and CDR2: SGHTA and FQGNSA. V lost 5 bases and J lost 2, with 4 bases in between. The CDR3 contains 11 residues. Here the CDR3 reads CASSRAYEQYF. The DNA for the CDR3 is TGTGCCAGCAGCCGCGCCTACGAGCAGTACTTC.